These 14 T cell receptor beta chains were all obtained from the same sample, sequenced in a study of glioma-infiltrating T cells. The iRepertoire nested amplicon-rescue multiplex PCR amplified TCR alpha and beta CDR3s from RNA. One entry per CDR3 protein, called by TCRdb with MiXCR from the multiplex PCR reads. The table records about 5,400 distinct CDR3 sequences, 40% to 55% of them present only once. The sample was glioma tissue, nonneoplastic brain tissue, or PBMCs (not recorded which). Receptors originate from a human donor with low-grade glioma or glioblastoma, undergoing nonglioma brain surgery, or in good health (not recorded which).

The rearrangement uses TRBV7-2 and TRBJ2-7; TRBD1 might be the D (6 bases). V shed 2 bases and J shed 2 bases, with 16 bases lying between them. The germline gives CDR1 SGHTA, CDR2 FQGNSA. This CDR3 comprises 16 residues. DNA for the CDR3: TGTGCCAGCAGCTTACCGACAGAGGACAGAGCCTACGAGCAGTACTTC. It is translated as CASSLPTEDRAYEQYF.

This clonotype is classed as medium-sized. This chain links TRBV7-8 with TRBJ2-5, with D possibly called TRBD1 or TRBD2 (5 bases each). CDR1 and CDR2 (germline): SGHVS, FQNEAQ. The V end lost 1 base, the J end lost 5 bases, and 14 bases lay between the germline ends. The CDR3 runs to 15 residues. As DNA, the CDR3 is TGTGCCAGCAGCTTAGTTCTCGGGGCCGGGGAGACCCAGTACTTC. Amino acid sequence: CASSLVLGAGETQYF.

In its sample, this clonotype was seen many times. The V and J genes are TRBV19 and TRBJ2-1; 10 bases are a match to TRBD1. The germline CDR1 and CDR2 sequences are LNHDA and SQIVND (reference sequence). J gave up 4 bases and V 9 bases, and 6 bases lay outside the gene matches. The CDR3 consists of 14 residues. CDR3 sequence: CASHRTGGYNEQFF. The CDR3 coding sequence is TGTGCCAGCCACAGGACAGGGGGTTACAATGAGCAGTTCTTC.

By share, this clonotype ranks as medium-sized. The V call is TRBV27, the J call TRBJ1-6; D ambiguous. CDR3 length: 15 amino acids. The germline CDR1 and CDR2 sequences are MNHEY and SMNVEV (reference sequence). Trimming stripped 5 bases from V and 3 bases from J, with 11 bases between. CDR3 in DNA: TGTGCCAGCAGTCCGAGGGTCCTCTATAATTCACCCCTCCACTTT. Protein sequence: CASSPRVLYNSPLHF.

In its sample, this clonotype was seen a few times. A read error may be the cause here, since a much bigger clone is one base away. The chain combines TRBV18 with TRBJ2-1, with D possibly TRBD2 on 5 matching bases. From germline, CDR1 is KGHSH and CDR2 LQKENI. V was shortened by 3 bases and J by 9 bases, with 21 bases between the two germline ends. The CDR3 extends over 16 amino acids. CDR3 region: CASSPLGLAFESEQFF. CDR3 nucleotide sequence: TGTGCCAGCTCACCTCTTGGCCTAGCTTTTGAAAGTGAGCAGTTCTTC.

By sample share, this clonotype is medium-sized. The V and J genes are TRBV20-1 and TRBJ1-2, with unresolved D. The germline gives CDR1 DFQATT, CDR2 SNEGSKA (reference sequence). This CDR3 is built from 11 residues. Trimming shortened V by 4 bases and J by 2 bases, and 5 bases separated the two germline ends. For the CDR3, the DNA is TGCAGTGCTACACCCAACTATGGCTACACCTTC. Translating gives CSATPNYGYTF.

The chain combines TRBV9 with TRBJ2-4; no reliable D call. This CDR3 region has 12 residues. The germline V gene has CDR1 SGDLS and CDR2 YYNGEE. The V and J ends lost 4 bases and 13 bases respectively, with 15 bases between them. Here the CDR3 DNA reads TGTGCCAGCAGCCCAGACCCGAACCACCAGTACTTC. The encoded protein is CASSPDPNHQYF. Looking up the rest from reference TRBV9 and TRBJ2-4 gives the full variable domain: DSGVTQTPKHLITATGQRVTLRCSPRSGDLSVYWYQQSLDQGLQFLIQYYNGEERAKGNILERFSAQQFPDLHSELNLSSLELGDSALYFCASSPDPNHQYFGAGTRLSVL.

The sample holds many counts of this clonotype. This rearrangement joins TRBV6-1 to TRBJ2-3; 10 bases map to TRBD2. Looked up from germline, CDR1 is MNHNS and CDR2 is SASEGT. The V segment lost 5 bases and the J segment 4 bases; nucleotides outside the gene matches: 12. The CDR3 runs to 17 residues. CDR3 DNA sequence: TGTGCCAGCAGTTCCCACCTTCTAGCGGGAGTTTCAGATACGCAGTATTTT. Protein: CASSSHLLAGVSDTQYF.

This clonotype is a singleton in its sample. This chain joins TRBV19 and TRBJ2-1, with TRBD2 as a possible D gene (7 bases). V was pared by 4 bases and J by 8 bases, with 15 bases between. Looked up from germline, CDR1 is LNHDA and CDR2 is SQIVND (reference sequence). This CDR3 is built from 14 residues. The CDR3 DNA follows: TGTGCCAGTAGTAGGACGGGGGGCTCGGATGAGCAGTTCTTC. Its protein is CASSRTGGSDEQFF.

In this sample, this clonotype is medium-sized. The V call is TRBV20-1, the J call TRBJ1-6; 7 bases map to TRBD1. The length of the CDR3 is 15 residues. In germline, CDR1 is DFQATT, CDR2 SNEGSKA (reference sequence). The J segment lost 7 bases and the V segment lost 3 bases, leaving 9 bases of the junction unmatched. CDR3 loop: CSARIEGAQNSPLHF. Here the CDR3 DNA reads TGCAGTGCTAGGATTGAGGGGGCGCAAAATTCACCCCTCCACTTT.

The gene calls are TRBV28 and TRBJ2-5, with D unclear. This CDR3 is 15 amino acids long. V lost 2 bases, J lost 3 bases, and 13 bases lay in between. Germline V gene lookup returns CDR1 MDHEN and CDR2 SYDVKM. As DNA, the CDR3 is TGTGCCAGCAGTTTAGTCATAAAGGGCAAAGAGACCCAGTACTTC. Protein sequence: CASSLVIKGKETQYF.

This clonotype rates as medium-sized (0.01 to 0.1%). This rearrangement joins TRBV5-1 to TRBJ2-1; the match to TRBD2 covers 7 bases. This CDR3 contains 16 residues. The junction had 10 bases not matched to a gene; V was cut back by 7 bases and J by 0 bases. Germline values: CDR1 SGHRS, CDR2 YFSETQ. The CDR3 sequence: CASGRLAVSSYNEQFF. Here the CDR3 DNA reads TGCGCCAGCGGAAGACTAGCTGTAAGCTCCTACAATGAGCAGTTCTTC.

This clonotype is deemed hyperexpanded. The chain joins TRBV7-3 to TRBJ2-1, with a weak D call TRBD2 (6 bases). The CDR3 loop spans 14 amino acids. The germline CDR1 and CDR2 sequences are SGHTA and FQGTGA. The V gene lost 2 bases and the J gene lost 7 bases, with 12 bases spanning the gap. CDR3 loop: CASSLAGSRNEQFF. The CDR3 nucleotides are TGTGCCAGCAGCTTAGCGGGATCAAGGAATGAGCAGTTCTTC.

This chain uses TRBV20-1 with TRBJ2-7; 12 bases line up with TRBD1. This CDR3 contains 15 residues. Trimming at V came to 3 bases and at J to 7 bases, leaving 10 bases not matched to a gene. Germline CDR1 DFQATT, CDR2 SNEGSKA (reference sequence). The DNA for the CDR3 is TGCAGTGCTAGTGCCCAGGGACAGGGGGCGCTTGAGCAGTACTTC. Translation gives CSASAQGQGALEQYF.